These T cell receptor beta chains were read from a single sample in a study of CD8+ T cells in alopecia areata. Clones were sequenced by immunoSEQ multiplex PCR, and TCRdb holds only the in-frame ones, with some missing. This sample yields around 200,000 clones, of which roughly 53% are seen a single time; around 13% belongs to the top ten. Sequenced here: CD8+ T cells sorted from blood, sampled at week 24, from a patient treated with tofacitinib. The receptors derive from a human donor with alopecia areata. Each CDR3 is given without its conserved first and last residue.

ASSKDSSGNTIY,TRBV6-5
ASGRHSQETQY,TRBV2
ASSSGETQY,TRBV6-5
ASSQDLAGGTDTQY,TRBV4-2
ASSPRTSGIRDEQF,TRBV7-9
ASSLATVYSYNSPLH,TRBV5-6
ASSLSPGQASYGYT,TRBV4-1
ASSSRTGQPTNYGYT,TRBV13
ASSDWTGMGNEQF,TRBV6-6
ASSLSLDGIRSPLH,TRBV5-6
ASSQDPPRGYT,TRBV4-1
ASSLDWGIYEQY,TRBV11-2
ASSLERQANTEAF,TRBV5-1
AWSEGQGSKTQY,TRBV30
ASSLVRLPGMDTEAF,TRBV5-1
ASSLAQTYEQY,TRBV7-9
ASSQDTGRIYEQY,TRBV4-1
ASSQVPWGFYEQC,TRBV4-1
ASSPSGRPYEQY,TRBV7-9
ASSLPKGSYEQY,TRBV13
ASSLWSQGTKNIQY,TRBV28
ASSPGTALPEAF,TRBV27
ASSLLGAAGGEAF,TRBV5-1
ASSQARNSFETQY,TRBV4-1
ASSFGASYSYNEQF,TRBV27
ASWSGGAGETQY,TRBV11-2
ASSLGQLQLHTDTQY,TRBV5-1
ASGLQHTGELF,TRBV12-5
ANTEAF,TRBV2
ASSNGLAGTYEQY,TRBV19
ASSLGMDGYEQY,TRBV7-9
SVDRTSGSYNEQF,TRBV29-1
AWSSGEDQPQH,TRBV30
ASSVSGGLSYEQY,TRBV9
ASSWTGDEQY,TRBV6-5
ASQSYQGGGYT,TRBV27
ASSPEGNQPQH,TRBV5-1
ASSPLGTGAYGYT,TRBV2
AWSGGQGSGANVLT,TRBV30
AWSVAAYEQY,TRBV30
ASSLSGQGNTIY,TRBV5-1
AIAGTGGTEAF,TRBV6-5
ASSGGGGGTDTQY,TRBV4-1
ASSQEEVEQF,TRBV4-2
AWRKANYGYT,TRBV30
ASSHAGAEQY,TRBV7-9
ASSFGRGQNEQY,TRBV13
ASSLRAGDEETQY,TRBV7-7
ASSPWGEDEKLF,TRBV14
ASSLVSYNEQF,TRBV11-2
ASSYGQTYEQY,TRBV6-5
ASRGTELDSNQPQH,TRBV27
ASSVEAGRSYNEQF,TRBV9
SVELEDRGDEQF,TRBV29-1
ASSQGLRQVNGPLH,TRBV4-1
ASSSGTAGYEQY,TRBV6-5
ASSPQGEQF,TRBV7-8